This TCR beta chain was captured in a study of cytomegalovirus exposure and HLA in healthy donors. A note on this clone: What it binds is not known.

The germline V gene has CDR1 MNHNY and CDR2 SVGAGI (reference sequence). Unmatched junction bases numbered 2, after V lost 2 bases and J lost 3 bases. The CDR3 length is 15 residues. Findings and limits, study-wide: Association of a missense DCLRE1C variant with TCR beta V- and J-gene trimming was reported in a later analysis.

13 Jbeta primers and 60 Vbeta primers were used for the PCR. The assay was immunoSEQ multiplex PCR, and TCRdb's table has in-frame clones only and misses some. The sample records under 300,000 clones, 75% to 90% being singletons. The source is a man aged 35-49 years in good health and CMV-seropositive. The sequenced sample was PBMCs. This sequence joins TRBV6-6 and TRBJ2-2; 8 bases fit TRBD2. CDR3 sequence: CASSYPGRDTGELFF. DNA for the CDR3: TGTGCCAGCAGTTACCCCGGGAGGGACACCGGGGAGCTGTTTTTT.